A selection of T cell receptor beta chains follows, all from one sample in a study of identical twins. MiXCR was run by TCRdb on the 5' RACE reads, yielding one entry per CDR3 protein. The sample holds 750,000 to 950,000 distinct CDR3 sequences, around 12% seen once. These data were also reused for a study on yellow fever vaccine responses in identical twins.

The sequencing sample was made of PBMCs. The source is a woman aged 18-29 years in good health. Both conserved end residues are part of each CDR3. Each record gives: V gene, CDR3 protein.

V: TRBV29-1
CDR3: CSVQGSTGELFF

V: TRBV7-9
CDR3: CASSLTTGMENIQYF

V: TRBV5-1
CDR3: CASSLSQGTQETQYF

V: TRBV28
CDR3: CASRGRAGQASGANVLTF

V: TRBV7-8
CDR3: CASILTPTTTDTQYF

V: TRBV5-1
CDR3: CASSRRLAGVRDTGELFF

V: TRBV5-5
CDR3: CASSFQVSDEQYF

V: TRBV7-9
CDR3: CASSLVTADGYTF

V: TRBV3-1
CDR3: CASSQEGTRSEQYF

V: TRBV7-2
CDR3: CASSSPGLAGMDTQYF

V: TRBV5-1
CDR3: CASSAALMSGANVLTF

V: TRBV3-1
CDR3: CASSQDWTKDNEQFF

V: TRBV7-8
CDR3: CASSLELDPTYNEQFF

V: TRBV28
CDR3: CASYGGVLQFNEQFF

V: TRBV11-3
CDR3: CASTQWAPPSTDTQYF

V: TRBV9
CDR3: CASSARTGGNEKLFF

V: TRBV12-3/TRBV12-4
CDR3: CASSFFGGQQPQHF

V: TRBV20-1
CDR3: CSVNRFEKLFF

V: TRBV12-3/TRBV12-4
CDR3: CASSRRTGYDRAEAFF

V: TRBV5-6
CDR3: CASSGPGLPYEQYF

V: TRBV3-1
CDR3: CASGEGLAGKEQFF

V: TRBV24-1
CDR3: CATSDLQTGELFF

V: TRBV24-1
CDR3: CATSDAGTGGSGTGELFF

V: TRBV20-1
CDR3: CSARDLKNGASRGETQYF

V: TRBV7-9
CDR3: CASSSRDPPYEGEQYF

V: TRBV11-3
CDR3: CASRLGSKNQETQYF

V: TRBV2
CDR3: CASSENLWKGDNEQFF

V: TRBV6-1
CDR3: CASRGTTGNQPQHF

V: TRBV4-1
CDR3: CASSSGVVGYQETQYF

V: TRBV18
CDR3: CASSANTSTGVYNEQFF

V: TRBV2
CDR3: CASSASRDVGSPLHF

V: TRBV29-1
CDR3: CSVGRVGDTEAFF

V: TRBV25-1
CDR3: CASSGGTSGRGRSGQETQYF

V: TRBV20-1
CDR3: CSARLTSYNEQFF

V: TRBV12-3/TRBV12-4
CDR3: CASSFGRGGETQYF

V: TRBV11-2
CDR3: CASTIGLAGGTGELFF

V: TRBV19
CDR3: CASSIGWTGGTGELFF

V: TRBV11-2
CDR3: CASRGQTTRDTQYF

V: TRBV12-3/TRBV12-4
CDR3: CASTTDGNEQFF

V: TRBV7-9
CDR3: CASSPDSDIQYF